The source of this TCR beta chain is a study of cytomegalovirus exposure and HLA in healthy donors. This clone was detected a few times. Amplification used 60 Vbeta primers and 13 Jbeta primers. Clones were read by immunoSEQ multiplex PCR, and TCRdb kept only the in-frame ones, dropping some. The table records around 120,000 clones, 63% of them present only once. Germline CDR1 and CDR2: SGHTA and FQGNSA. The length of the CDR3 is 14 residues. V lost 3 bases and J lost 3; bases outside the gene matches: 2. This receptor was taken from a man aged 35 to 55 in good health and CMV-seropositive. The chain recombines TRBV7-2 with TRBJ1-1, with 9 bases matching TRBD1. Sequenced input: PBMCs. The CDR3 sequence is CASSLDRGYTEAFF. CDR3 nucleotide sequence: TGTGCCAGCAGCTTGGACAGGGGATACACTGAAGCTTTCTTT.